The 14 T cell receptor beta chains below all came from one sample that was sequenced in a study of CD8 T cells in ankylosing spondylitis. Each CDR3 protein is one row after TCRdb ran MiXCR on the 5' RACE reads. The repertoire holds about 340,000 distinct CDR3 sequences, with 14% to 15% as singletons. Source material: blood, either unsorted or a sorted T cell fraction (not recorded which). These TCRs come from a male donor with ankylosing spondylitis or in good health (not recorded which).

The gene calls are TRBV5-1 and TRBJ1-5; 9 nucleotides line up with TRBD1. CDR1 is SGHRS and CDR2 is YFSETQ in the germline V gene. V shed 3 bases, J shed 3 bases, and the junction held 4 bases outside the gene matches. This CDR3 has 15 residues. This CDR3 reads CASSWTGAPNQPQHF. CDR3 DNA sequence: TGCGCCAGCAGCTGGACAGGGGCACCCAATCAGCCCCAGCATTTT.

In this sample, this clonotype turned up a few times. In DNA, the CDR3 is TGCGCCAGCAGCTCCGGTCGGGCCACCGGGGAGCTGTTTTTT. Its translation is CASSSGRATGELFF. The genes are TRBV5-1 and TRBJ2-2; no firm D call. Trimming stripped 3 bases from V and 4 bases from J, with 10 bases between. Germline CDR1 and CDR2: SGHRS and YFSETQ. This CDR3 has 14 amino acids. The full variable domain, rest sourced from reference TRBV5-1 and TRBJ2-2, is KAGVTQTPRYLIKTRGQQVTLSCSPISGHRSVSWYQQTPGQGLQFLFEYFSETQRNKGNFPGRFSGRQFSNSRSEMNVSTLELGDSALYLCASSSGRATGELFFGEGSRLTVL.

This clonotype was seen a few times. The V and J genes are TRBV6-1 and TRBJ2-5; no firm D call. The CDR3 length is 15 residues. The V end was cut by 0 bases, the J end by 4 bases, with 12 bases between. Germline assignment: CDR1 MNHNS and CDR2 SASEGT. As DNA, the CDR3 is TGTGCCAGCAGTGAAGCGACGGCTTCCCGAGAGACCCAGTACTTC. Translation: CASSEATASRETQYF.

This clonotype was seen ten or more times. The V call is TRBV3-1, the J call TRBJ2-7, with D perhaps being TRBD1 or TRBD2 (5 bases each). CDR1 and CDR2 from the germline V gene are LGHDT and YNNKEL (reference sequence). The V end lost 0 bases, the J end lost 3 bases, and 18 bases lay between the germline ends. The CDR3 covers 17 residues. CDR3 in amino acids: CASSQESFPGRNYEQYF. The DNA of the CDR3 is TGTGCCAGCAGCCAAGAATCGTTCCCGGGACGGAACTACGAGCAGTACTTC.

This sequence joins TRBV5-1 and TRBJ2-7; possible D gene TRBD1, 6 bases. The V gene lost 5 bases and the J gene lost 5 bases, with 14 bases spanning the gap. The CDR3 contains 13 residues. The V gene's germline CDR1 is SGHRS and CDR2 YFSETQ. The CDR3 DNA sequence: TGCGCCAGCAGTCACGGACAGACGAACGAGCAGTACTTC. This codes for CASSHGQTNEQYF.

The V and J genes are TRBV3-1 and TRBJ1-1, with a possible D match to TRBD1 (6 bases). Trimming removed 1 base at V and 5 bases at J, with 11 bases between. CDR3 length: 14 amino acids. Germline V gene sequence: CDR1 LGHDT, CDR2 YNNKEL (reference sequence). The CDR3 loop is CASSQGRGRTEAFF. CDR3 nucleotides: TGTGCCAGCAGCCAAGGACGGGGGCGGACTGAAGCTTTCTTT. Full variable domain (rest looked up from reference TRBV3-1 and TRBJ1-1): DTAVSQTPKYLVTQMGNDKSIKCEQNLGHDTMYWYKQDSKKFLKIMFSYNNKELIINETVPNRFSPKSPDKAHLNLHINSLELGDSAVYFCASSQGRGRTEAFFGQGTRLTVV.

This chain connects TRBV3-1 to TRBJ2-1; possibly TRBD1 for D (6 bases). This CDR3 is built from 14 residues. V lost 5 bases, J lost 7 bases, and 15 bases lay in between. From germline, CDR1 is LGHDT and CDR2 YNNKEL (reference sequence). The CDR3 loop is CASSSTGNRNEQFF. The CDR3, as DNA: TGTGCCAGCAGCTCCACAGGGAATCGGAATGAGCAGTTCTTC.

The chain uses TRBV12-3 or TRBV12-4 and TRBJ2-5, with 8 bases fitting TRBD1. CDR3 length equals 15 residues. The V and J ends lost 5 bases and 2 bases, in that order; junction bases with no gene match: 7. CDR3 nucleotides: TGTGCCAGCAGTGACAGGGGAAGACGGCAAGAGACCCAGTACTTC. Its protein is CASSDRGRRQETQYF.

In its sample, this clonotype was seen a few times. The chain is built from TRBV2 and TRBJ2-1; 9 bases line up with TRBD2. Germline V CDR1 and CDR2: SNHLY, FYNNEI. This CDR3 spans 15 amino acids. V lost 5 bases, J lost 5 bases, and 7 bases stayed unmatched. CDR3 DNA sequence: TGTGCCAGCAGTACCGTTGCGGGAGGGGACAATGAGCAGTTCTTC. Its protein product is CASSTVAGGDNEQFF.

The sample holds a few counts of this clonotype. The V and J genes are TRBV2 and TRBJ1-4; D might be TRBD1 (6 bases). The V end was cut by 8 bases, the J end by 8 bases, with 15 bases between. Germline CDR1 is SNHLY and CDR2 is FYNNEI. There are 13 residues in the CDR3. Here the CDR3 reads CASSTGPGEKLFF. Written as DNA, the CDR3 is TGTGCCAGCTCGACAGGCCCGGGGGAAAAACTGTTTTTT. Combining the CDR3 with reference TRBV2 and TRBJ1-4 gives the whole variable domain EPEVTQTPSHQVTQMGQEVILRCVPISNHLYFYWYRQILGQKVEFLVSFYNNEISEKSEIFDDQFSVERPDGSNFTLKIRSTKLEDSAMYFCASSTGPGEKLFFGSGTQLSVL.

This clonotype was recorded at least ten times. The rearrangement joins TRBV24-1 to TRBJ1-5; 7 positions agree with TRBD1. Per germline, CDR1 KGHDR and CDR2 SFDVKD. J lost 0 bases, V lost 7 bases, and 11 bases had no gene match. The CDR3 length is 17 residues. This CDR3 is CATSKPGQSNSNQPQHF. In DNA form, the CDR3 reads TGTGCCACCAGCAAACCGGGACAGAGCAATAGCAATCAGCCCCAGCATTTT.

This clonotype was seen a handful of times. This sequence joins TRBV3-1 and TRBJ1-4; TRBD1 is a possible D gene (5 bases). The length of the CDR3 is 16 residues. V was cut by 0 bases and J by 7 bases, with 15 bases left in between. CDR1 and CDR2 from the germline V gene are LGHDT and YNNKEL (reference sequence). For the CDR3, the DNA is TGTGCCAGCAGCCAAGATAATCGTGGGGCAGGTGAAAAACTGTTTTTT. Its protein product is CASSQDNRGAGEKLFF.

The V call is TRBV5-5, the J call TRBJ2-3, with 9 nucleotides matching TRBD2. Germline loops: CDR1 SGHKS, CDR2 YYEKEE (reference sequence). The CDR3 loop spans 16 amino acids. The V segment lost 4 bases and the J segment 6 bases; nucleotides outside the gene matches: 12. CDR3 nucleotide sequence: TGTGCCAGCAGCACCTTAAGGGTAGCGGGAGTTGATACGCAGTATTTT. Residues: CASSTLRVAGVDTQYF.

This clonotype showed up just a few times. This rearrangement joins TRBV7-2 to TRBJ2-7, with 11 positions matching TRBD2. This CDR3 region has 15 residues. Germline V gene sequence: CDR1 SGHTA, CDR2 FQGNSA. Germline trimming cut 5 bases from V and 6 bases from J; bases unmatched to any gene: 9. The CDR3 region is CASSVDGTSGGEQYF. The CDR3 DNA reads as TGTGCCAGCAGCGTAGACGGGACTAGCGGTGGCGAGCAGTACTTC.